The entry below gives a single T cell receptor (beta chain) sequence along with its context. The germline CDR1 and CDR2 sequences are SGHTA and FQGNSA. The CDR3 runs 12 residues. Trimming shortened V by 1 base and J by 2 bases, and 3 bases separated the two germline ends. The data originate from a study of blood T cell repertoires in COVID-19. About the research overall: Collection of acute and convalescent COVID-19 samples took place in the United States, Italy and Spain. In each case, the material was cDNA or gDNA derived from T cells, B-cell-depleted T cells, or PBMCs.

As processed by the authors: Amplification from reference gene primers served as the basis for estimated nucleated cell counts. Only in-frame clones appear in the TCRdb table, and some are missing; sequencing was by immunoSEQ multiplex PCR. V, J and clone size reflect that table, while D and trimming were determined from the DNA. The sample records about 45,000 clones, nearly 90% being singletons. The chain recombines TRBV7-2 with TRBJ2-7; unclear D gene. This TCR was sampled from a human donor in a cohort sampled during active COVID-19. Sequenced material: peripheral blood. CDR3 bases: TGTGCCAGCAGCTTAGGAGCCTACGAGCAGTACTTC. Amino acids: CASSLGAYEQYF.